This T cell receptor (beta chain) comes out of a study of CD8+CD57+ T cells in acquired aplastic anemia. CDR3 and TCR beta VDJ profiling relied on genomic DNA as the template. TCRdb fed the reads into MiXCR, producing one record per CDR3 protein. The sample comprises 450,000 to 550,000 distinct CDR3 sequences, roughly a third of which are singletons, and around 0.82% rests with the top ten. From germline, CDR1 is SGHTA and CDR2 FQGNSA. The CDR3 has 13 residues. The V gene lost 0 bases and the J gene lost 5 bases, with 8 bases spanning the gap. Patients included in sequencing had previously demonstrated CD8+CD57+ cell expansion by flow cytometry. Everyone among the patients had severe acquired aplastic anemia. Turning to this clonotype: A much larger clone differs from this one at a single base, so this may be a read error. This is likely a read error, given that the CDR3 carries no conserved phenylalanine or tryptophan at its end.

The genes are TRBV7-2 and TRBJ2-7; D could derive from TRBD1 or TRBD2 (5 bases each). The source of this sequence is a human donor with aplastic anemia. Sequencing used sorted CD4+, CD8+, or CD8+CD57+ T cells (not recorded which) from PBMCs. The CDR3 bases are TGTGCCAGCAGCTTAGCGCAGGGAGACGAGCAGTACCTC. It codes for CASSLAQGDEQYL.